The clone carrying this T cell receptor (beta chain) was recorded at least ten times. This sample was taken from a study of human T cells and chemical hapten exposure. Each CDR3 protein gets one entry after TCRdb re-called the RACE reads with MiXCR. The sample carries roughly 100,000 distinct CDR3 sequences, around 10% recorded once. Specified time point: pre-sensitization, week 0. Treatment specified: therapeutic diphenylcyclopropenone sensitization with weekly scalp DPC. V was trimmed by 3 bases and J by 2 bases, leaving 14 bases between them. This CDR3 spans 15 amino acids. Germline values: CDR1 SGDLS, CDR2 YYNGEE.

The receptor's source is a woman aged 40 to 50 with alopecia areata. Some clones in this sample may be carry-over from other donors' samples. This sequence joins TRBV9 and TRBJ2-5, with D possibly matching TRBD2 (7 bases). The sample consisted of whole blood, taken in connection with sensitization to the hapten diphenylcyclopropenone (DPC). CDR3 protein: CASSASGGLQETQYF. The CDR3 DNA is TGTGCCAGCAGCGCATCGGGGGGCCTTCAAGAGACCCAGTACTTC.